The entry that follows covers one TCR beta chain sequence. Its antigen remains unidentified. The sample originates from a study of cytomegalovirus exposure and HLA in healthy donors. Overall study: Unique TCRs from HLA-typed donors, 85 million to 100 million of them, were held in an early data release. General study findings and limits: Being productive about 87% or about 30% of the time was typical of most TCR beta V segments in an earlier analysis. In a later analysis, at a false discovery rate of 0.05, roughly 17,000 TCR beta sequences were associated with HLA alleles.

Germline values: CDR1 MDHEN, CDR2 SYDVKM. CDR3 length equals 15 residues. V gave up 6 bases and J gave up 2 bases; unmatched junction bases: 8. Researchers ran the PCR with 60 Vbeta and 13 Jbeta primers. Per the study methods: Unique TCR beta chains numbered about 79 million in a later analysis, with roughly 10 million shared. Measured with immunoSEQ multiplex PCR; TCRdb has only the in-frame clones, and not every one. The DNA was the basis for D and trimming; V, J and clone size are from that table. The table records around 130,000 clones, about 74% of them present only once. The receptor was isolated from a woman in her 50s in good health and CMV-seropositive. The V and J genes are TRBV28 and TRBJ2-3; 7 bases are shared with TRBD2. What was sequenced was PBMCs. The CDR3 region has the DNA TGTGCCAGCAGACTCGCTAGCGGATACACAGATACGCAGTATTTT. Translated: CASRLASGYTDTQYF.